The 23 T cell receptor beta chains reported below all come from one sample, sequenced in a study of Ad26.COV2.S vaccination and SARS-CoV-2 variants. TCRdb keeps only in-frame clones here, not all; method: immunoSEQ multiplex PCR. The sample contains some 250,000 clones, 85% to 90% of which appear only once. Treatment in this sample: roughly 18 received Ad26.COV2.S at low or high dose, single or two shots; 5 received placebo; per-sample allocation not given. Sampling was done on day 63 after the first vaccine or placebo injection. Sequencing was performed on peripheral blood, taken in a trial of Ad26.COV2.S vaccine versus placebo. These receptors all stem from a person aged 18-65 years who received the Ad26.COV2.S COVID-19 vaccine or a placebo.

The genes are TRBV6-2 or TRBV6-3 and TRBJ2-3; TRBD2 matches at 12 bases. The CDR3 spans 16 residues. V shed 2 bases and J 4 bases; nucleotides not matched to a gene: 4. The germline V gene encodes CDR1 MNHEY and CDR2 SVGEGT. The CDR3 is CASSYEASGRADTQYF. CDR3 DNA sequence: TGTGCCAGCAGTTACGAGGCTAGCGGGAGGGCAGATACGCAGTATTTT.

The rearrangement uses TRBV29-1 and TRBJ1-3; 7 bases align to TRBD1. The V gene's germline CDR1 is SQVTM and CDR2 ANQGSEA. The V segment lost 5 bases and the J segment 3 bases; nucleotides outside the gene matches: 7. CDR3 length: 14 amino acids. Here the CDR3 DNA reads TGCAGCGTTCGTGACAGGGCACATGGAAACACCATATATTTT. Translating it yields CSVRDRAHGNTIYF. Complete variable domain (other parts from reference TRBV29-1 and TRBJ1-3): SAVISQKPSRDICQRGTSLTIQCQVDSQVTMMFWYRQQPGQSLTLIATANQGSEATYESGFVIDKFPISRPNLTFSTLTVSNMSPEDSSIYLCSVRDRAHGNTIYFGEGSWLTVV.

This chain links TRBV2 with TRBJ2-3; either TRBD1 or TRBD2 may fit D (5 bases each). From germline, CDR1 is SNHLY and CDR2 FYNNEI. V was cut by 10 bases and J by 0 bases, with 14 bases left in between. CDR3 size: 14 residues. The CDR3 bases are TGTGCCACCACTGGGGGAGTTAGCACAGATACGCAGTATTTT. Protein: CATTGGVSTDTQYF. Combining the CDR3 with reference TRBV2 and TRBJ2-3 gives the whole variable domain EPEVTQTPSHQVTQMGQEVILRCVPISNHLYFYWYRQILGQKVEFLVSFYNNEISEKSEIFDDQFSVERPDGSNFTLKIRSTKLEDSAMYFCATTGGVSTDTQYFGPGTRLTVL.

The genes are TRBV27 and TRBJ2-1; 9 bases line up with TRBD2. After removal of 7 bases from V and 7 bases from J, the junction contained 17 bases not matched to a gene. The CDR3 is 17 residues long. Per germline, CDR1 MNHEY and CDR2 SMNVEV (reference sequence). This CDR3 is CASTSNGGSGRINEQFF. CDR3 nucleotide sequence: TGTGCCAGCACTTCAAACGGGGGTAGCGGGAGAATAAATGAGCAGTTCTTC.

The chain uses TRBV29-1 and TRBJ2-1; 7 positions agree with TRBD2. The J segment lost 9 bases and the V segment lost 4 bases, leaving 6 bases of the junction unmatched. The CDR3 extends over 12 amino acids. Germline CDR1 SQVTM, CDR2 ANQGSEA. The CDR3 is CSVGSWGGEQFF. Here the CDR3 DNA reads TGCAGCGTTGGGTCTTGGGGGGGTGAGCAGTTCTTC.

The V and J genes are TRBV7-8 and TRBJ2-7; D may be TRBD2 (5 bases). V was pared by 0 bases and J by 1 base, with 10 bases between. The length of the CDR3 is 15 residues. CDR1 is SGHVS and CDR2 is FQNEAQ in the germline V gene. This chain's CDR3 is CASSLAAGRSYEQYF. CDR3 nucleotides: TGTGCCAGCAGCTTAGCCGCGGGTCGGTCCTACGAGCAGTACTTC.

The chain has TRBV10-2 and TRBJ1-1; no definite D call. There are 11 residues in the CDR3. The germline V and J ends were trimmed by 4 bases and 8 bases, with 8 bases remaining between them. Germline values: CDR1 WSHSY, CDR2 SAAADI. The CDR3 spells CASSVAREAFF. The CDR3 bases are TGCGCCAGCAGTGTTGCAAGGGAAGCTTTCTTT.

V gene TRBV11-2 combines with J gene TRBJ1-3, with TRBD1 identical over 7 bases. CDR1 is SGHAT, CDR2 FQNNGV, per germline. The CDR3 totals 17 residues. The J segment lost 0 bases and the V segment lost 4 bases, leaving 9 bases of the junction unmatched. CDR3 loop: CASSSLLGGFSGNTIYF. The CDR3 bases are TGTGCCAGCAGCTCCCTACTAGGGGGCTTCTCTGGAAACACCATATATTTT.

The J gene is TRBJ2-5, the V gene TRBV9; 7 positions match TRBD1. Germline V lookup: CDR1 SGDLS, CDR2 YYNGEE. CDR3 length: 15 residues. The junction had 8 bases not matched to a gene; V was cut back by 2 bases and J by 4 bases. The CDR3 region has the DNA TGTGCCAGCAGCGTCCGCCCGACAGGGACAGAGACCCAGTACTTC. This encodes CASSVRPTGTETQYF.

This chain uses TRBV5-1 with TRBJ2-7, with 9 bases lining up with TRBD2. The CDR3 spans 16 residues. The V and J ends lost 0 bases and 3 bases, in that order; junction bases with no gene match: 7. Germline V gives CDR1 SGHRS, CDR2 YFSETQ. CDR3 sequence (DNA): TGCGCCAGCAGCTTGGCCGGAGGGCGGGGGGGCTACGAGCAGTACTTC. Amino acid sequence: CASSLAGGRGGYEQYF. Combining the CDR3 with reference TRBV5-1 and TRBJ2-7 gives the whole variable domain KAGVTQTPRYLIKTRGQQVTLSCSPISGHRSVSWYQQTPGQGLQFLFEYFSETQRNKGNFPGRFSGRQFSNSRSEMNVSTLELGDSALYLCASSLAGGRGGYEQYFGPGTRLTVT.

The gene calls are TRBV7-3 and TRBJ2-3; 8 bases fit TRBD2. This CDR3 comprises 16 residues. The germline V gene encodes CDR1 SGHTA and CDR2 FQGTGA. With V trimmed by 4 bases and J by 7 bases, 13 bases remained unmatched. As DNA, the CDR3 is TGTGCCAGCAGCTCCGGAGGAGCGGGGGCCGTGTATACGCAGTATTTT. Its translation is CASSSGGAGAVYTQYF.

In DNA, the CDR3 is TGTGCCAGTAGTATATTAGGACTAGCGGAGAGATTCACAGATACGCAGTATTTT. As protein: CASSILGLAERFTDTQYF. The J gene is TRBJ2-3, the V gene TRBV19; 10 nucleotides match TRBD2. The CDR3 covers 18 residues. V shed 2 bases, J shed 2 bases, and the junction held 10 bases outside the gene matches. Looked up from germline, CDR1 is LNHDA and CDR2 is SQIVND (reference sequence).

J is TRBJ2-1 and V is TRBV7-6; the match to TRBD2 covers 9 bases. Looked up from germline, CDR1 is SGHVS and CDR2 is FNYEAQ. This CDR3 has 16 residues. The V gene end was trimmed by 2 bases and the J gene end by 3 bases; junction bases not matched to a gene: 5. DNA of the CDR3: TGTGCCAGCAGCTTACGTAGGACTAGCGACTACAATGAGCAGTTCTTC. It specifies CASSLRRTSDYNEQFF. Based on the CDR3 plus reference TRBV7-6 and TRBJ2-1, the full variable domain is GAGVSQSPRYKVTKRGQDVALRCDPISGHVSLYWYRQALGQGPEFLTYFNYEAQQDKSGLPNDRFSAERPEGSISTLTIQRTEQRDSAMYRCASSLRRTSDYNEQFFGPGTRLTVL.

The chain links TRBV25-1 to TRBJ1-5; D call uncertain. In germline, CDR1 is MGHDK, CDR2 SYGVNS. CDR3 size: 14 residues. Trimming took off 1 base at V and 3 bases at J, with 7 bases between the two ends. Here the CDR3 reads CASSESGFNQPQHF. The CDR3 DNA sequence: TGTGCCAGCAGTGAATCTGGGTTCAATCAGCCCCAGCATTTT.

The chain joins TRBV24-1 to TRBJ2-2, with 10 bases lining up with TRBD1. Looked up from germline, CDR1 is KGHDR and CDR2 is SFDVKD. V trimming: 10 bases; J trimming: 5 bases; junction bases outside the gene matches: 3. The CDR3 loop spans 13 amino acids. CDR3 in amino acids: CATRGQGTGELFF. For the CDR3, the DNA is TGTGCCACAAGGGGACAGGGGACCGGGGAGCTGTTTTTT.

As DNA, the CDR3 is TGTGCCAGCAGCTTAAAGACATCGGGGCAATACAATGAGCAGTTCTTC. Amino acids: CASSLKTSGQYNEQFF. V gene TRBV7-3 combines with J gene TRBJ2-1; the D gene could be TRBD1 or TRBD2 (5 bases each). The CDR3 consists of 16 residues. With 1 base removed from V and 4 bases from J, the gap between germline ends came to 14 bases. Germline CDR1 is SGHTA and CDR2 is FQGTGA.

The chain couples TRBV5-1 to TRBJ2-5; 7 bases are a match to TRBD2. CDR1 and CDR2 (germline): SGHRS, YFSETQ. The CDR3 contains 15 residues. V lost 1 base and J lost 2; bases outside the gene matches: 5. The CDR3 DNA sequence: TGCGCCAGCAGCTTGATAGCGGGCGCTCAAGAGACCCAGTACTTC. This translates into CASSLIAGAQETQYF.

This clone was detected only once. The chain employs TRBV20-1 and TRBJ2-3, with D possibly matching TRBD1 (6 bases). Germline CDR1 is DFQATT and CDR2 is SNEGSKA (reference sequence). The CDR3 length is 17 residues. The germline V and J ends were trimmed by 3 bases and 8 bases, with 27 bases remaining between them. The CDR3 DNA sequence: TGCAGTGCTAGTCAATTACCGGGACACTTTGCCAGGGGTACGCAGTATTTT. Protein sequence: CSASQLPGHFARGTQYF.

The J gene is TRBJ2-3, the V gene TRBV23-1; TRBD1 agrees at 7 bases. TRBV23-1 is recorded as an ORF, its role being uncertain. V trimming: 7 bases; J trimming: 3 bases; junction bases outside the gene matches: 25. CDR3 length: 20 amino acids. CDR3 region: CASTHGQGGQSVRETDTQYF. Written as DNA, the CDR3 is TGCGCCAGCACCCATGGGCAAGGGGGACAGTCCGTGAGGGAGACAGATACGCAGTATTTT.

CDR3 coding DNA: TGTGCCAGCAGCTTCGTCAAGGGGGCGTCATATGGCTACACCTTC. Translating gives CASSFVKGASYGYTF. This chain connects TRBV7-2 to TRBJ1-2; 7 nucleotides align to TRBD1. The CDR3 is 15 residues long. CDR1 is SGHTA and CDR2 is FQGNSA in the germline V gene. Trimming at V came to 3 bases and at J to 5 bases, leaving 9 bases not matched to a gene.

The V call is TRBV30, the J call TRBJ1-3, with D perhaps matching TRBD1 (5 bases). V lost 5 bases to trimming and J lost 0 bases, with 11 bases between them. The CDR3 sequence is 14 residues long. Germline V gene sequence: CDR1 GTSNPN, CDR2 SVGIG (reference sequence). The CDR3 region has the DNA TGTGCCTGGGACCTAGGGGACTCTGGAAACACCATATATTTT. It translates to CAWDLGDSGNTIYF.

V and J are TRBV10-2 and TRBJ1-1; TRBD1 might be the D (6 bases). The CDR3 is made up of 15 amino acids. CDR1 is WSHSY and CDR2 is SAAADI in the germline V gene. Deletions cut 8 bases from V and 5 bases from J, with 21 bases between. This chain's CDR3 is CASLLQGQPTTEAFF. The DNA of the CDR3 is TGCGCCAGCCTCTTACAGGGTCAACCGACTACTGAAGCTTTCTTT.

This sequence joins TRBV6-6 and TRBJ1-1; D remains ambiguous. Germline loops: CDR1 MNHNY, CDR2 SVGAGI (reference sequence). Trimming took 8 bases from V and 8 from J, leaving 18 bases between them. The CDR3 has 13 residues. CDR3 amino acids: CASRARSPPEAFF. In nucleotides, the CDR3 is TGTGCCAGCCGAGCCCGCTCTCCGCCGGAAGCTTTCTTT.